This TCR beta chain appears in the sequencing data of a study of T cell changes during pregnancy in multiple sclerosis. This clone has a single count. The CDR3 extends over 15 amino acids. V lost 2 bases and J lost 5, with 15 bases in between. CDR1 is LNHDA and CDR2 is SQIVND in the germline V gene (reference sequence). Libraries were prepared by immunoSEQ multiplex PCR; TCRdb keeps only in-frame clonotypes and omits some of them. The sample has 20,000 to 25,000 clones, 85% to 90% seen once. This TCR was recovered from a female donor with multiple sclerosis, enrolled in a pregnancy study. Material: CD8+ T cells from peripheral blood mononuclear cells, obtained in the first trimester of pregnancy. The V and J genes are TRBV19 and TRBJ2-5; D remains ambiguous. The CDR3 DNA is TGTGCCAGTAGTATATACCTAAACTCTTGGGAGACCCAGTACTTC. This gives the protein CASSIYLNSWETQYF. Combining the CDR3 with reference TRBV19 and TRBJ2-5 gives the whole variable domain DGGITQSPKYLFRKEGQNVTLSCEQNLNHDAMYWYRQDPGQGLRLIYYSQIVNDFQKGDIAEGYSVSREKKESFPLTVTSAQKNPTAFYLCASSIYLNSWETQYFGPGTRLLVL.